These 19 T cell receptor beta chains share one sample of origin, sequenced in a study of T-cell reconstitution after alpha-beta-depleted transplantation in children. Preparation of the TCRbeta library involved a method that used unique molecular identifiers. TCRdb fed the PCR reads into MiXCR, producing one record per CDR3 protein. The top ten clones hold over 5.5% of a sample with 200,000 to 250,000 distinct CDR3 sequences, around 9.6% of them seen once. Sequencing used PBMCs from the stem cell graft donor, obtained from the stem cell graft. These receptor sequences come from a human donor who donated a stem cell graft to a child with acute lymphoblastic leukemia.

Ten or more counts support this clonotype. The V and J genes are TRBV7-8 and TRBJ1-2; possible D gene TRBD1, 5 bases. CDR3 length: 13 residues. Germline V lookup: CDR1 SGHVS, CDR2 FQNEAQ. Trimming left V 3 bases short and J 10 bases short, with 15 bases between. This chain's CDR3 is CASSLGKDRAYTF. CDR3 DNA sequence: TGTGCCAGCAGCTTGGGAAAAGACAGAGCCTACACCTTC.

At least ten counts were recorded for this clonotype. The chain joins TRBV5-8 to TRBJ1-1; D may be TRBD1 (6 bases). Germline-derived CDR1 and CDR2 are SGHTS and YDEGEE. V was trimmed by 3 bases and J by 6 bases, leaving 18 bases between them. This CDR3 region has 15 residues. The CDR3 DNA is TGTGCCAGCAGCTCAGCAGGACAGTATTTATCTGAAGCTTTCTTT. Its translation: CASSSAGQYLSEAFF.

There are many counts of this clonotype. The V and J genes are TRBV5-1 and TRBJ2-5; D might be TRBD1 (5 bases). V lost 0 bases to trimming and J lost 5 bases, with 11 bases between them. Germline V gene data show CDR1 as SGHRS and CDR2 as YFSETQ. CDR3 length: 14 residues. For the CDR3, the DNA is TGCGCCAGCAGCTTGGAGGGGATCTCGGAGACCCAGTACTTC. Protein product: CASSLEGISETQYF.

This clonotype has a handful of counts. CDR3 nucleotides: TGCGCCAGCAGCCAAGTGCCCGGTGGGGAGACCCAGTACTTC. Its translation: CASSQVPGGETQYF. The gene calls are TRBV4-3 and TRBJ2-5; no firm D call. From germline, CDR1 is LGHNA and CDR2 YSLEER. V was pared by 1 base and J by 5 bases, with 11 bases between. This CDR3 contains 14 residues.

This clonotype was recorded a few times. J is TRBJ2-7 and V is TRBV4-2; 8 nucleotides line up with TRBD1. The CDR3 runs 14 residues. CDR1 LGHNA and CDR2 YNFKEQ come from the germline V gene. With V trimmed by 3 bases and J by 6 bases, 7 bases remained unmatched. CDR3 protein: CASSQWTGRFEQYF. As DNA, the CDR3 is TGTGCCAGCAGCCAGTGGACAGGGAGATTCGAGCAGTACTTC.

This chain joins TRBV20-1 and TRBJ2-1; D call uncertain. This CDR3 region has 12 residues. With 3 bases removed from V and 9 bases from J, the gap between germline ends came to 12 bases. CDR1 DFQATT and CDR2 SNEGSKA come from the germline V gene (reference sequence). The CDR3 protein is CSASVIPSEQFF. Here the CDR3 DNA reads TGCAGTGCTAGTGTCATTCCGAGTGAGCAGTTCTTC.

The J gene is TRBJ2-3, the V gene TRBV27; no clear D. This CDR3 is built from 12 residues. Germline CDR1 MNHEY, CDR2 SMNVEV (reference sequence). The germline V and J ends were trimmed by 6 bases and 4 bases, with 8 bases remaining between them. CDR3 loop: CASSPHPDTQYF. The CDR3 nucleotides read TGTGCCAGCAGCCCACACCCAGATACGCAGTATTTT.

This clonotype was counted many times. The V call is TRBV6-4, the J call TRBJ2-3, with D tentatively TRBD1 (6 bases). In germline, CDR1 is MRHNA, CDR2 SNTAGT. V was trimmed by 2 bases and J by 2 bases, leaving 11 bases between them. The length of the CDR3 is 15 residues. For the CDR3, the DNA is TGTGCCAGCAGTGACCCCCGGGACAACACAGATACGCAGTATTTT. It specifies CASSDPRDNTDTQYF.

This clonotype has only a few counts. The rearrangement links TRBV7-2 to TRBJ1-2; D remains ambiguous. Trimming shortened V by 2 bases and J by 5 bases, and 9 bases separated the two germline ends. This CDR3 is 13 amino acids long. Germline assignment: CDR1 SGHTA and CDR2 FQGNSA. CDR3 protein: CASSLTPGYGYTF. The CDR3 region has the DNA TGTGCCAGCAGCTTAACTCCTGGATATGGCTACACCTTC.

This clonotype occurred many times. The chain recombines TRBV5-4 with TRBJ1-2; TRBD1 might be the D (5 bases). Trimming shortened V by 1 base and J by 4 bases, and 8 bases separated the two germline ends. CDR1 and CDR2 (germline): SGHNT, YYREEE (reference sequence). CDR3 length: 13 amino acids. The CDR3 DNA follows: TGTGCCAGCAGCTTGACAGGCCTCTATGGCTACACCTTC. It codes for CASSLTGLYGYTF.

In this sample, this clonotype turned up many times. This chain joins TRBV28 and TRBJ1-5; weak D call: TRBD1 (6 bases). Between the trimmed V and J ends, which lost 6 bases and 4 bases, there was a span of 10 bases. Germline CDR1 and CDR2: MDHEN and SYDVKM. This CDR3 contains 13 residues. Written as DNA, the CDR3 is TGTGCCAGCAGCAGTACAGGGAATCAGCCCCAGCATTTT. Protein sequence: CASSSTGNQPQHF.

This clonotype was seen at least ten times. The genes are TRBV11-2 and TRBJ1-1; possibly TRBD1 for D (5 bases). Germline V gene lookup returns CDR1 SGHAT and CDR2 FQNNGV. The ends were cut back, 0 bases at V and 4 bases at J, with 12 bases in the middle. CDR3 length: 15 amino acids. The CDR3 spells CASSLDRIGATEAFF. The CDR3 nucleotides read TGTGCCAGCAGCTTAGATCGAATTGGGGCCACTGAAGCTTTCTTT.

In its sample, this clonotype was seen a few times. The rearrangement uses TRBV2 and TRBJ1-4; D is possibly TRBD1 (5 bases). The CDR3 has 14 residues. CDR1 SNHLY and CDR2 FYNNEI come from the germline V gene. V was cut by 6 bases and J by 4 bases, with 12 bases left in between. The DNA of the CDR3 is TGTGCCAGCAGGACCTCAGGGTATAATGAAAAACTGTTTTTT. Residues: CASRTSGYNEKLFF.

This clonotype was seen ten or more times. This chain joins TRBV7-6 and TRBJ2-3, with D possibly being TRBD2 (5 bases). Germline V gives CDR1 SGHVS, CDR2 FNYEAQ. V lost 5 bases, J lost 8 bases, and 20 bases lay in between. This CDR3 region has 15 residues. The CDR3 DNA reads TGTGCCAGCAGCGCCGGAGGCAACCTCCGGGGTACGCAGTATTTT. Translating it yields CASSAGGNLRGTQYF.

The chain joins TRBV7-8 to TRBJ2-1; unclear D gene. The V and J ends lost 1 base and 9 bases respectively, with 13 bases between them. This CDR3 spans 14 amino acids. CDR1 and CDR2 (germline): SGHVS, FQNEAQ. The CDR3 DNA reads as TGTGCCAGCAGCTTAGACGGTGGCCTCGGTGAGCAGTTCTTC. It specifies CASSLDGGLGEQFF.

This clonotype was seen repeatedly, ten times or more. The chain carries TRBV7-2 and TRBJ2-2, with a weak D call TRBD2 (6 bases). This CDR3 has 15 residues. Germline V lookup: CDR1 SGHTA, CDR2 FQGNSA. V was clipped by 5 bases and J by 4 bases, with 14 bases between them. In DNA form, the CDR3 reads TGTGCCAGCAGCCAAACTGGAGCGGGCACCGGGGAGCTGTTTTTT. This encodes CASSQTGAGTGELFF.

This clonotype has more than one count but fewer than ten. This chain connects TRBV18 to TRBJ1-1; D gene uncertain. Germline V gene data show CDR1 as KGHSH and CDR2 as LQKENI. The CDR3 spans 14 residues. Trimming pared 6 bases from V and 3 bases from J, leaving 14 bases between. Here the CDR3 reads CASSVGQADTEAFF. CDR3 in DNA: TGTGCCAGCTCCGTAGGGCAGGCCGACACTGAAGCTTTCTTT.

The CDR3 spells CASSDRPYYGYTF. CDR3 DNA sequence: TGTGCCAGCAGTGACAGGCCATACTATGGCTACACCTTC. This rearrangement joins TRBV27 to TRBJ1-2; a possible D gene is TRBD1 (6 bases). The length of the CDR3 is 13 residues. Germline V gene lookup returns CDR1 MNHEY and CDR2 SMNVEV (reference sequence). V lost 5 bases to trimming and J lost 3 bases, with 10 bases between them.

This clonotype occurred many times. The V gene is TRBV12-3 or TRBV12-4, the J gene TRBJ2-1; D might be TRBD2 (6 bases). CDR3 length: 14 residues. Trimming shortened V by 10 bases and J by 2 bases, and 15 bases separated the two germline ends. This chain's CDR3 is CATQDGEAYNEQFF. The CDR3 bases are TGTGCCACCCAGGACGGGGAGGCCTACAATGAGCAGTTCTTC.